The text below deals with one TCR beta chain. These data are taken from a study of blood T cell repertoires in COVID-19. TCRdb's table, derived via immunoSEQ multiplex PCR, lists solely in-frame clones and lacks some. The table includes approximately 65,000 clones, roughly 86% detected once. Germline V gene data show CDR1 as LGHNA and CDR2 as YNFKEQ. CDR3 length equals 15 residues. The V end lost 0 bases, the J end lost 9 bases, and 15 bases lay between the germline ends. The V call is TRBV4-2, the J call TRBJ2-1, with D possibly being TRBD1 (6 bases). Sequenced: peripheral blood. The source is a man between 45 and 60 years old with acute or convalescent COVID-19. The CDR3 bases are TGTGCCAGCAGCCAAGATAACACAGGGTTAGGTGAGCAGTTCTTC. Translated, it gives CASSQDNTGLGEQFF.